A single sample is the source of the 13 T cell receptor beta chains below, sequenced in a study of identical twins. TCRdb redid the calling of the 5' RACE reads with MiXCR, one entry per CDR3 protein. The sample records some 1,700,000 distinct CDR3 sequences, about 31% being singletons. Sample: cord blood. These receptor sequences come from a newborn girl in good health.

With respect to this clonotype: It may be a read error: a sequence one base away is much more abundant. The rearrangement links TRBV10-3 to TRBJ2-7; TRBD2 is a possible D gene (6 bases). The ends were cut back, 4 bases at V and 0 bases at J, with 13 bases in the middle. Germline V gene data show CDR1 as ENHRY and CDR2 as SYGVKD. The CDR3 has 15 residues. This CDR3 is CAISARLGDSYEQYF. As DNA, the CDR3 is TGTGCCATCAGTGCGAGACTAGGGGACTCCTACGAGCAGTACTTC.

The chain combines TRBV28 with TRBJ2-7; 7 positions match TRBD2. V gave up 3 bases and J gave up 0 bases; unmatched junction bases: 11. Germline values: CDR1 MDHEN, CDR2 SYDVKM. The CDR3 runs to 17 residues. The DNA for the CDR3 is TGTGCCAGCAGTTTCCCGCCTCGTAGCGGGCTCTCCTACGAGCAGTACTTC. This encodes CASSFPPRSGLSYEQYF.

This clonotype appeared a few times. This rearrangement joins TRBV6-2 or TRBV6-3 to TRBJ1-1, with D perhaps TRBD1 (6 bases). There are 16 residues in the CDR3. Trimming left V 6 bases short and J 0 bases short, with 17 bases between. In germline, CDR1 is MNHEY, CDR2 SVGEGT. The CDR3 here is CASRQYRAPMNTEAFF. The CDR3 coding sequence is TGTGCCAGCAGACAATACAGGGCCCCAATGAACACTGAAGCTTTCTTT.

There are many counts of this clonotype. V is TRBV27 and J is TRBJ2-1, with D possibly being TRBD2 (6 bases). The CDR3 extends over 14 amino acids. The V end was cut by 6 bases, the J end by 4 bases, with 13 bases between. Germline V gene sequence: CDR1 MNHEY, CDR2 SMNVEV (reference sequence). In DNA, the CDR3 is TGTGCCAGCAGAATTGGAGGGAGGTACAATGAGCAGTTCTTC. Protein product: CASRIGGRYNEQFF.

This sequence joins TRBV9 and TRBJ2-1; tentative D call: TRBD1 (5 bases). The CDR3 has 15 residues. Germline CDR1 reads SGDLS; CDR2 reads YYNGEE. Trimming left V 2 bases short and J 2 bases short, with 11 bases between. The CDR3 loop reads CASSVQGTTYNEQFF. CDR3 coding DNA: TGTGCCAGCAGCGTCCAGGGTACTACCTACAATGAGCAGTTCTTC.

The CDR3 reads CSVATGSLSGNTIYF. The CDR3 DNA reads TGCAGCGTGGCGACAGGGTCCCTCTCTGGAAACACCATATATTTT. The chain uses TRBV29-1 and TRBJ1-3; TRBD1 agrees at 7 bases. Germline V gene sequence: CDR1 SQVTM, CDR2 ANQGSEA. The CDR3 runs to 15 residues. The J segment lost 0 bases and the V segment lost 6 bases, leaving 8 bases of the junction unmatched. The complete variable domain, with remaining parts taken from reference TRBV29-1 and TRBJ1-3, reads SAVISQKPSRDICQRGTSLTIQCQVDSQVTMMFWYRQQPGQSLTLIATANQGSEATYESGFVIDKFPISRPNLTFSTLTVSNMSPEDSSIYLCSVATGSLSGNTIYFGEGSWLTVV.

This clonotype came up many times. The chain links TRBV12-3 or TRBV12-4 to TRBJ2-7; 7 bases align to TRBD1. V shed 6 bases and J 6 bases; nucleotides not matched to a gene: 11. The CDR3 is made up of 14 amino acids. The CDR3 DNA reads TGTGCCAGCAGCCGCGACAGGGTATCGCTCGAGCAGTACTTC. Translated, it gives CASSRDRVSLEQYF.

This clonotype turned up a few times. V usage is TRBV20-1 and J usage is TRBJ2-1; 11 nucleotides match TRBD1. CDR1 and CDR2 from the germline V gene are DFQATT and SNEGSKA (reference sequence). V dropped 5 bases and J dropped 4; count of bases not matched to a gene: 4. CDR3 length: 14 residues. CDR3: CSAGRDRGYNEQFF. The CDR3 DNA follows: TGCAGTGCTGGGAGGGACAGGGGGTACAATGAGCAGTTCTTC.

The V and J genes are TRBV7-2 and TRBJ1-5, with 7 bases identical to TRBD1. Germline V CDR1 and CDR2: SGHTA, FQGNSA. This CDR3 has 16 residues. V lost 1 base and J lost 6; bases outside the gene matches: 9. The CDR3 sequence: CASSLVEGAMGQPQHF. The CDR3 bases are TGTGCCAGCAGCTTAGTAGAGGGGGCGATGGGTCAGCCCCAGCATTTT. Full variable domain (missing parts from reference TRBV7-2 and TRBJ1-5): GAGVSQSPSNKVTEKGKDVELRCDPISGHTALYWYRQSLGQGLEFLIYFQGNSAPDKSGLPSDRFSAERTGGSVSTLTIQRTQQEDSAVYLCASSLVEGAMGQPQHFGDGTRLSIL.

This clonotype was found a few times. The genes are TRBV4-2 and TRBJ1-2; 7 bases agree with TRBD1. Germline lookup yields CDR1 LGHNA and CDR2 YNFKEQ. V shed 0 bases, J shed 5 bases, and the junction held 6 bases outside the gene matches. The CDR3 sequence is 15 residues long. CDR3 in amino acids: CASSQDGTAPYGYTF. CDR3 DNA sequence: TGTGCCAGCAGCCAAGATGGGACAGCTCCATATGGCTACACCTTC.

This clonotype was observed a few times. The rearrangement uses TRBV20-1 and TRBJ2-1; D remains unclear. Germline V lookup: CDR1 DFQATT, CDR2 SNEGSKA (reference sequence). Trimming cost V 6 bases and J 6 bases, with 15 bases left between them. CDR3 size: 13 residues. The CDR3 is CSAKPMPPNEQFF. The CDR3 coding sequence is TGCAGTGCGAAACCAATGCCACCCAATGAGCAGTTCTTC.

This clonotype has a handful of counts. The CDR3 here is CASTSLPGGLHSYNEQFF. The CDR3 DNA is TGTGCCAGCACCTCCCTCCCGGGGGGGCTCCACTCCTACAATGAGCAGTTCTTC. The chain joins TRBV27 to TRBJ2-1, with TRBD2 identical over 8 bases. Trimming cost V 7 bases and J 0 bases; bases outside gene matches: 14. The CDR3 spans 18 residues. Germline loops: CDR1 MNHEY, CDR2 SMNVEV (reference sequence).

The genes are TRBV27 and TRBJ1-2; the match to TRBD1 covers 7 bases. Germline V gives CDR1 MNHEY, CDR2 SMNVEV (reference sequence). CDR3 length equals 14 residues. The ends lost 6 bases at V and 4 bases at J; junction bases unmatched: 8. Written as DNA, the CDR3 is TGTGCCAGCAGCCCTGGGACAGTTATCTATGGCTACACCTTC. Translated, it gives CASSPGTVIYGYTF.